Each of the 28 T cell receptor beta chains below was sequenced from the same sample in a study of blood T cell repertoires in COVID-19. Some clones are missing from TCRdb's copy, which holds only in-frame ones; the method was immunoSEQ multiplex PCR. Of 150,000 to 250,000 clones detected, roughly 77% appear once; the ten largest clones hold around 5.9%. Sequenced input: peripheral blood. Receptors were obtained from a woman in her thirties or forties with COVID-19, enrolled during active disease.

J is TRBJ1-1 and V is TRBV18; D gene ambiguous. Trimming shortened V by 3 bases and J by 3 bases, and 8 bases separated the two germline ends. This CDR3 has 13 amino acids. Germline V gene lookup returns CDR1 KGHSH and CDR2 LQKENI. The CDR3 protein is CASSPTADTEAFF. CDR3 nucleotides: TGTGCCAGCTCACCTACAGCTGACACTGAAGCTTTCTTT.

This clone was recorded only once. V and J are TRBV7-2 and TRBJ2-1, with 9 bases matching TRBD2. The CDR3 loop spans 14 amino acids. Germline CDR1 and CDR2: SGHTA and FQGNSA. Trimming cost V 8 bases and J 7 bases; bases outside gene matches: 9. CDR3 sequence (DNA): TGTGCCAGCTCACCTAGCGGGGTCTTGAATGAGCAGTTCTTC. Translated, it gives CASSPSGVLNEQFF.

This clone appeared a few times. The chain couples TRBV6-5 to TRBJ1-2; 10 bases align to TRBD1. The J segment lost 6 bases and the V segment lost 6 bases, leaving 4 bases of the junction unmatched. The length of the CDR3 is 13 residues. Germline V gene lookup returns CDR1 MNHEY and CDR2 SVGAGI. CDR3 residues: CASSPGQGDGYTF. CDR3 nucleotide sequence: TGTGCCAGCAGCCCCGGACAGGGGGATGGCTACACCTTC.

This sequence joins TRBV7-3 and TRBJ1-1, with D perhaps TRBD1 (6 bases). CDR3 length: 16 amino acids. The germline gives CDR1 SGHTA, CDR2 FQGTGA. Trimming removed 0 bases at V and 3 bases at J, with 14 bases between. The CDR3 region has the DNA TGTGCCAGCAGCTTAACGGGGGACAACGCTGACACTGAAGCTTTCTTT. It translates to CASSLTGDNADTEAFF.

The chain links TRBV27 to TRBJ1-1; TRBD1 might be the D (5 bases). The germline V gene has CDR1 MNHEY and CDR2 SMNVEV (reference sequence). Trimming took off 2 bases at V and 1 base at J, with 8 bases between the two ends. There are 14 residues in the CDR3. CDR3 nucleotide sequence: TGTGCCAGCAGTTTACAGGGTAGGAACACTGAAGCTTTCTTT. Protein product: CASSLQGRNTEAFF.

J is TRBJ2-4 and V is TRBV7-8, with D tentatively TRBD1 (5 bases). CDR3 length: 16 residues. Germline CDR1 is SGHVS and CDR2 is FQNEAQ. V was cut by 3 bases and J by 0 bases, with 12 bases left in between. The CDR3 bases are TGTGCCAGCAGCTTGCAGGGCCTTCTAGCCAAAAACATTCAGTACTTC. Translation gives CASSLQGLLAKNIQYF. The variable domain in full, completed from reference TRBV7-8 and TRBJ2-4, reads GAGVSQSPRYKVAKRGQDVALRCDPISGHVSLFWYQQALGQGPEFLTYFQNEAQLDKSGLPSDRFFAERPEGSVSTLKIQRTQQEDSAVYLCASSLQGLLAKNIQYFGAGTRLSVL.

This clone was found a few times. The chain recombines TRBV10-1 with TRBJ2-7; 8 bases map to TRBD1. The CDR3 covers 16 residues. The junction had 6 bases not matched to a gene; V was cut back by 2 bases and J by 0 bases. Germline CDR1 WNHNN, CDR2 SYGVQD (reference sequence). In DNA, the CDR3 is TGCGCCAGCAGTGAGGGGACAGGAGTAAACTCCTACGAGCAGTACTTC. It is translated as CASSEGTGVNSYEQYF.

V is TRBV20-1 and J is TRBJ2-5, with no clear D. The V end was cut by 6 bases, the J end by 4 bases, with 9 bases between. CDR1 and CDR2 from the germline V gene are DFQATT and SNEGSKA (reference sequence). The CDR3 runs to 11 residues. CDR3 coding DNA: TGCAGTGCCCGCGTTGGAGAGACCCAGTACTTC. The encoded protein is CSARVGETQYF.

The chain joins TRBV6-1 to TRBJ2-7; weak D call: TRBD2 (5 bases). V was trimmed by 3 bases and J by 1 base, leaving 13 bases between them. This CDR3 has 15 residues. Germline V gives CDR1 MNHNS, CDR2 SASEGT. The CDR3 sequence: CASSDQTGISYEQYF. As DNA, the CDR3 is TGTGCCAGCAGTGACCAAACGGGGATTTCCTACGAGCAGTACTTC.

This chain joins TRBV19 and TRBJ1-5; 7 bases map to TRBD1. This CDR3 is built from 13 residues. The germline gives CDR1 LNHDA, CDR2 SQIVND (reference sequence). With 6 bases clipped from V and 6 bases from J, the junction kept 5 bases outside the gene matches. CDR3 nucleotides: TGTGCCAGTAGAGGGACAGTGCCTCAGCCCCAGCATTTT. It codes for CASRGTVPQPQHF.

The gene calls are TRBV30 and TRBJ1-2; a possible D gene is TRBD1 (5 bases). The CDR3 extends over 13 amino acids. Trimming took off 5 bases at V and 5 bases at J, with 15 bases between the two ends. Per germline, CDR1 GTSNPN and CDR2 SVGIG (reference sequence). Written as DNA, the CDR3 is TGTGCCTGGGGGCCTAAAGGGGTTTATGGCTACACCTTC. As protein: CAWGPKGVYGYTF.

This clone was observed a single time. The J gene is TRBJ2-5, the V gene TRBV9, with 8 bases aligning to TRBD2. Trimming took 0 bases from V and 5 from J; bases not matched to a gene: 3. This CDR3 is built from 14 residues. The germline V gene encodes CDR1 SGDLS and CDR2 YYNGEE. The CDR3 nucleotides are TGTGCCAGCAGCGTAGCAGAGCGGGAGGAGACCCAGTACTTC. This codes for CASSVAEREETQYF.

This chain links TRBV5-6 with TRBJ2-5; the match to TRBD2 covers 9 bases. CDR3 length: 14 amino acids. V dropped 4 bases and J dropped 5; count of bases not matched to a gene: 6. CDR1 is SGHDT, CDR2 YYEEEE, per germline. The CDR3 protein is CASSMGLALETQYF. CDR3 nucleotide sequence: TGTGCCAGCAGCATGGGACTAGCTCTGGAGACCCAGTACTTC. The full variable domain, its missing parts supplied by reference TRBV5-6 and TRBJ2-5, is DAGVTQSPTHLIKTRGQQVTLRCSPKSGHDTVSWYQQALGQGPQFIFQYYEEEERQRGNFPDRFSGHQFPNYSSELNVNALLLGDSALYLCASSMGLALETQYFGPGTRLLVL.

The table lists this clone with a count of one. This sequence joins TRBV10-2 and TRBJ1-6; D uncertain. This CDR3 is 14 amino acids long. Trimming cost V 4 bases and J 9 bases, with 13 bases left between them. Germline assignment: CDR1 WSHSY and CDR2 SAAADI. CDR3 in DNA: TGCGCCAGCAGTGTAGGGTTTGGAGGTTCACCCCTCCACTTT. Translation gives CASSVGFGGSPLHF.

The rearrangement joins TRBV30 to TRBJ1-6; D is uncertain. Germline lookup yields CDR1 GTSNPN and CDR2 SVGIG (reference sequence). Between the trimmed V and J ends, which lost 0 bases and 14 bases, there was a span of 11 bases. The CDR3 sequence is 12 residues long. Written as DNA, the CDR3 is TGTGCCTGGAGTGTACCCGACGGGGCCCTCCACTTT. This sequence encodes CAWSVPDGALHF. Variable domain in full (rest from reference TRBV30 and TRBJ1-6): SQTIHQWPATLVQPVGSPLSLECTVEGTSNPNLYWYRQAAGRGLQLLFYSVGIGQISSEVPQNLSASRPQDRQFILSSKKLLLSDSGFYLCAWSVPDGALHFGNGTRLTVT.

The chain employs TRBV9 and TRBJ2-7, with 12 bases aligning to TRBD2. The V gene end was trimmed by 0 bases and the J gene end by 6 bases; junction bases not matched to a gene: 4. This CDR3 has 15 amino acids. CDR1 is SGDLS and CDR2 is YYNGEE in the germline V gene. The CDR3 sequence: CASSVGLAGAREQYF. The CDR3 DNA reads TGTGCCAGCAGCGTAGGACTAGCGGGAGCTCGCGAGCAGTACTTC.

This clone came up once. The chain carries TRBV29-1 and TRBJ2-7; TRBD1 agrees at 9 bases. CDR1 and CDR2 (germline): SQVTM, ANQGSEA. V shed 2 bases and J 3 bases; nucleotides not matched to a gene: 2. The CDR3 loop spans 13 amino acids. As DNA, the CDR3 is TGCAGCGTTGAACCGGACAGGGGCTACGAGCAGTACTTC. Amino acids: CSVEPDRGYEQYF.

The chain uses TRBV9 and TRBJ2-3; 7 nucleotides align to TRBD2. The J segment lost 5 bases and the V segment lost 0 bases, leaving 6 bases of the junction unmatched. This CDR3 has 15 amino acids. Germline assignment: CDR1 SGDLS and CDR2 YYNGEE. The CDR3: CASSVVGGVEDTQYF. CDR3 nucleotides: TGTGCCAGCAGCGTAGTGGGGGGGGTCGAAGATACGCAGTATTTT. Filled out from reference TRBV9 and TRBJ2-3, the complete variable domain reads DSGVTQTPKHLITATGQRVTLRCSPRSGDLSVYWYQQSLDQGLQFLIQYYNGEERAKGNILERFSAQQFPDLHSELNLSSLELGDSALYFCASSVVGGVEDTQYFGPGTRLTVL.

This chain links TRBV10-1 with TRBJ1-1, with D hard to call. The CDR3 contains 14 residues. V was shortened by 8 bases and J by 11 bases, with 24 bases between the two germline ends. Germline loops: CDR1 WNHNN, CDR2 SYGVQD (reference sequence). CDR3: CASSEGGRWENAFF. CDR3 in DNA: TGCGCCAGCTCGGAAGGTGGCAGGTGGGAGAATGCTTTCTTT.

The chain is built from TRBV5-1 and TRBJ2-4; TRBD1 is a possible D gene (5 bases). V dropped 0 bases and J dropped 1 base, with 14 bases sitting between them. Germline-derived CDR1 and CDR2 are SGHRS and YFSETQ. The CDR3 has 17 amino acids. Written as DNA, the CDR3 is TGCGCCAGCAGCTTGGGTTCACAGGTTGGGGCCAAAAACATTCAGTACTTC. Residues: CASSLGSQVGAKNIQYF.

This clone was counted between two and nine times. This rearrangement joins TRBV28 to TRBJ1-2; TRBD1 might be the D (6 bases). Trimming took off 4 bases at V and 12 bases at J, with 18 bases between the two ends. Germline-derived CDR1 and CDR2 are MDHEN and SYDVKM. The CDR3 runs 13 residues. CDR3 sequence reads: CASSYRVLPANTF. In DNA, the CDR3 is TGTGCCAGCAGTTACAGGGTTCTGCCGGCTAACACCTTC.

The chain couples TRBV27 to TRBJ1-2; 9 bases agree with TRBD1. J was trimmed by 1 base and V by 8 bases; bases with no gene match: 2. This CDR3 region has 13 residues. Germline V lookup: CDR1 MNHEY, CDR2 SMNVEV (reference sequence). The CDR3 coding sequence is TGTGCCAGCGGGGACAGGGTTAACTATGGCTACACCTTC. Amino acid sequence: CASGDRVNYGYTF.

J is TRBJ1-3 and V is TRBV4-2; D may be TRBD1 (6 bases). Germline assignment: CDR1 LGHNA and CDR2 YNFKEQ. The CDR3 is made up of 20 amino acids. The germline V and J ends were trimmed by 0 bases and 0 bases, with 21 bases remaining between them. The CDR3 is CASSQDRPTGNVGSGNTIYF. Written as DNA, the CDR3 is TGTGCCAGCAGCCAAGATCGGCCGACAGGCAATGTCGGCTCTGGAAACACCATATATTTT.

The V gene is TRBV19, the J gene TRBJ2-4, with 10 positions matching TRBD2. Looked up from germline, CDR1 is LNHDA and CDR2 is SQIVND (reference sequence). The CDR3 runs 16 residues. The V segment lost 6 bases and the J segment 0 bases; nucleotides outside the gene matches: 5. Here the CDR3 reads CASSPLAGVAKNIQYF. In nucleotides, the CDR3 is TGTGCCAGTAGCCCGCTAGCGGGGGTAGCCAAAAACATTCAGTACTTC.

The chain combines TRBV9 with TRBJ2-1, with D possibly being TRBD1 (5 bases). Trimming shortened V by 0 bases and J by 6 bases, and 13 bases separated the two germline ends. There are 15 residues in the CDR3. Germline values: CDR1 SGDLS, CDR2 YYNGEE. CDR3 loop: CASSVVGVVGNEQFF. The CDR3 nucleotides are TGTGCCAGCAGCGTAGTAGGGGTGGTGGGCAATGAGCAGTTCTTC.

This rearrangement joins TRBV18 to TRBJ1-2, with 12 bases matching TRBD1. V lost 5 bases and J lost 2; bases outside the gene matches: 3. The CDR3 covers 15 residues. Germline V gene sequence: CDR1 KGHSH, CDR2 LQKENI. DNA for the CDR3: TGTGCCAGCTCAGAAGGGACAGGGGGCAACTATGGCTACACCTTC. Protein sequence: CASSEGTGGNYGYTF.

This chain joins TRBV7-9 and TRBJ2-2; the D is unclear. Germline V gene lookup returns CDR1 SEHNR and CDR2 FQNEAQ (reference sequence). CDR3 length: 15 amino acids. With 7 bases removed from V and 1 base from J, the gap between germline ends came to 13 bases. The CDR3 nucleotides read TGTGCCAGCAAGTACCTAGGCCTGAACACCGGGGAGCTGTTTTTT. Protein: CASKYLGLNTGELFF.

This chain connects TRBV6-5 to TRBJ1-2; 7 positions agree with TRBD1. Germline V gene data show CDR1 as MNHEY and CDR2 as SVGAGI. V shed 7 bases, J shed 8 bases, and the junction held 4 bases outside the gene matches. CDR3 length equals 11 residues. The DNA of the CDR3 is TGTGCCAGCAAGTGGGACAGCGGCTACACCTTC. Its protein product is CASKWDSGYTF.